This TCR beta chain was sequenced in a study of shared clonotypes between healthy human individuals (dated by TCRdb to the early 2020s). Background for the entire study: A few men and a couple of women, aged 18 to 49 years, made up the cohort. For each donor, CD4 naive and CD4 memory were each given three plates, CD8 naive was given two plates, and CD8 memory was given one plate. To estimate repertoire size and how much clonotypes are shared between individuals, the study performed deep sequencing of blood TCR repertoires from five healthy adults. Libraries were prepared and TCR repertoires were sequenced by different laboratories using diverse techniques, in order to increase sequencing depth and limit assay-specific biases. Leukapheresis yielded between about 0.85 and 9.5 billion PBMCs per donor. Broad study findings and their caveats: When several donors were compared, the shared fraction of clonotypes was 5% to 6.5% for naive CD4, around 3.5% for naive CD8, 2% to 2.5% for memory CD4, and less than 0.5% for memory CD8. Naive subsets generally had larger estimated clonotype richness than memory subsets did. Sampling was restricted to blood, and TCR repertoires in tissues likely differ from the TCR repertoires found in blood. Even with the large sequencing depth, rarefaction of the sorted-subset datasets indicated that sequencing was incomplete. Based on pairwise subsampling, the degree of clonotype sharing among donors was expected to be affected by sequencing depth. Higher generation probabilities were observed for clonotypes shared by all four sorted-subset donors than for non-shared clonotypes. Because the study included only a small number of donors, the genetic and exposure-history diversity represented was limited.

Using the deep immunoSEQ assay, multiplex PCR amplified TCR CDR3 regions from genomic DNA. For each cell subset, the extracted genomic DNA was distributed evenly across all wells of several immunoSEQ 96-well plates, and each plate served as one replicate. For sorted subsets, approximately 190 ng genomic DNA, equal to some 28,000 T cell genomes, was loaded into each replicate PCR. Purified libraries were measured with a Qubit 3.0 fluorometer, size-checked on a Bioanalyzer 2100, and measured again with the KAPA Library Quantification kit. A separate single-read 150-cycle Illumina NextSeq 550 flow cell was used to sequence each immunoSEQ 96-well plate. The published analysis was carried out like this. The immunoSEQ output contained only junctional sequences without quality scores, so filtering could not match that applied to full-length reads. To assign V/J genes and CDR3, sequences were annotated against IMGT germline references using PyIR, a Python wrapper for IgBLAST v1.9. Reads with weak V/J assignments (E-value above 1e-6), missing CDR3, stop codons, out-of-frame junctions, or ambiguous translated residues were removed. V3J clonotypes were defined by identical inferred V gene, J gene, and CDR3 amino acid sequence. Percentage overlap between repertoires was computed as shared unique clonotypes divided by the size of the smaller repertoire. Richness of each repertoire was evaluated using RTK rarefaction, the Chao1 estimator, and Recon v2.1 estimates of unobserved clonotypes. Generation probabilities were computed with OLGA for all TCRbeta clonotypes obtained by the gDNA method from a few donors. Held by TCRdb, this immuneACCESS table contains in-frame sequences only and omits some clones. Under half of the omission traces to an unresolved V gene where checked; the cause of the rest is unknown. That table gives V, J and clone size, and the DNA gave D and trimming. Within this sample are around 2,000,000 clones, with about 92% of them counted one time only. The ten largest account for under 2% of the sample.

V and J are trimmed by 4 bases and 3 bases, and the gene matches miss 4 bases of the junction. The germline V gene (reference sequence) specifies MNHEY as CDR1 and SMNVEV as CDR2. Inclusive of the bounding cysteine and phenylalanine, the CDR3 is 15 residues long. Only the CDR3 part of the read is kept: 45 bases, read in frame from the first base. This clone has just one count. Which antigen it targets is not known. Base qualities are not at hand, and no much larger clone is one base apart. CD8 naive samples consisted of CD45RO-negative cells that were positively selected for CCR7, yielding a CD45RA+CCR7+ population without TemRA cells. Healthy HIV-negative adults with no recently reported acute infections or vaccinations were included as donors. Every donor was a Caucasian adult living in Nashville, Tennessee, USA. Blood was collected by leukapheresis, and PBMCs were isolated by Ficoll-Histopaque density gradient centrifugation and then cryopreserved in liquid nitrogen vapor phase. Purity and quantity of every magnetically sorted T cell population were checked by analytical flow cytometry. From each sorted fraction, genomic DNA was isolated and quantified by UV absorbance on a Nanodrop 2000c.

The sequencing sample was made of naive CD8+ T cells from PBMCs. Per the publication, the cell subset or site label means: CD45RA+CCR7+. The chain uses TRBV27 and TRBJ2-1; a stretch of 9 junction bases matches TRBD1. The clonotype originates from a man between 18 and 29 years old in good health. Some clones in this sample may be carry-over from other donors' samples. At the DNA level, the sequence is TGTGCCAGCAGTTCCCGGGACAGGGACTACAATGAGCAGTTCTTC. Its protein product is CASSSRDRDYNEQFF.